This T cell receptor (beta chain) was recovered during a study of beta chain features in type 1 diabetes (dated by TCRdb to about 2018). About the investigation overall: Patients and healthy donors did not differ in mean age, gender distribution, total cell number or subset yield. A total of roughly 110 million sorted cells were examined across all samples, and the number of cells per subset was strongly correlated with RNA yield. In the study, TCRB repertoires of sorted circulating CD4+ T cell subsets from recently diagnosed type 1 diabetes patients were compared with those of matched healthy donors. Regulatory and stem cell-like memory subsets were obtained from only 8 patients and about eight healthy donors, while naive and central memory subsets were obtained from all 30 or so donors.

CDR1 SQVTM and CDR2 ANQGSEA were looked up in the germline V gene. V is cut by 4 bases and J by 8 bases, and the space between the germline ends is 9 bases. Counted from cysteine to phenylalanine, this CDR3 has 11 amino acids. The sequence is cut down to CDR3 DNA, 33 bases in frame from base 1. A single peripheral blood draw of approximately 0.11 L on average was collected from each donor into heparinised tubes. Naive, central memory, regulatory and stem cell-like memory CD4+ T cells were sorted on a BD FACSAria II using a panel including CD45RO, CCR7, CD25, CD127, CD95 and CD27. All sorted populations exceeded 95% purity. PBMCs were separated immediately by Lymphoprep density gradient centrifugation and were stained directly, without being cultured. So that batch effects would be minimized, each experiment stained and sorted samples in pairs, pairing one healthy donor with one patient. All of the isolated RNA was reverse transcribed with the High Capacity cDNA Reverse Transcription Kit, so expressed TCRB transcripts were sequenced. Deep immunoSEQ sequencing was performed on naive, central memory and regulatory T cell samples, with an average of roughly 3.6 million total reads per sample. After sorted cells were lysed in RLT buffer, RNA was extracted with DNase-treated RNeasy Micro or Mini kits, with the choice depending on cell number. Each cell subset was processed separately to prevent cross-contamination, with patient and healthy donor samples processed together. The immunoSEQ multiplex PCR was used to amplify TCRB sequences from cDNA, generating 87-bp fragments that spanned the CDR3 region. Sequencing of the amplicons was done on the Illumina HiSeq platform. Per the original workflow: Synthetic template baselines were used to correct PCR bias computationally, reads within Hamming distance 2 were collapsed together, and singletons that could not be merged were discarded. By aligning reads against IMGT, V, D and J genes, CDR3 length, and insertions or deletions at six rearrangement sites were assigned. Within each subset, clonotype counts were normalized to sorted cell number, and only after that were true diversity and Gini coefficients computed with the tcR R package. The overlap coefficient, calculated on TCRB nucleotide sequences, was used to quantify repertoire sharing. Held by TCRdb, this immuneACCESS table contains in-frame sequences only and omits some clones. Under half of the omission traces to an unresolved V gene where checked; the cause of the rest is unknown. For V, J and clone size, that table is used; D and trimming come from the DNA. This sample gives roughly 400,000 clones in total; over 9% of them show up just once. The ten largest clonotypes hold approximately 0.6% of the sample.

Points the paper makes about the study in general: Patients with type 1 diabetes made fewer insertions and deleted more nucleotides at VDJ recombination sites, implying thymic rearrangement abnormalities. In all four CD4+ subsets, TCRB CDR3 length was moderately but significantly shorter in type 1 diabetes patients. Naive, central memory and regulatory TCRB repertoires appeared to be more alike among patients than among healthy donors. PCR may preferentially amplify shorter templates, but because patient and control samples were amplified and corrected together, any resulting skew would affect both groups equally. Because the HLA sub-analyses included only small numbers of individuals, any influence of HLA type on TCRB rearrangement was left unresolved. Because cDNA was sequenced instead of genomic DNA, highly expressing activated cells could be over-represented, though the groups showed no difference in activation or CD3 levels.

As for this clone: The clone's antigen remains unknown. Per-nucleotide qualities are absent, and no much larger clonotype sits a single base away. This CDR3 is also generated by other DNA sequences in the sample.

The chain is made from TRBV29-1 and TRBJ2-1; possibly the D gene is TRBD2, per 6 matching bases. The material sequenced was central memory CD4+ T cells from blood. The origin of this receptor is a man aged 30 to 45 with type 1 diabetes. The CDR3: CSVGSGDEQFF. The sequenced DNA is TGCAGCGTTGGATCGGGGGATGAGCAGTTCTTC.